This T cell receptor (beta chain) was identified during a study of T cell responses to AZD1222 COVID-19 vaccine. Study details: Second-dose intervals of approximately 4 or approximately 12 weeks were pooled.

Germline V gives CDR1 KGHSH, CDR2 LQKENI. V lost 2 bases and J lost 5, with 6 bases in between. The CDR3 totals 12 residues. TCRdb's table, derived via immunoSEQ multiplex PCR, lists solely in-frame clones and lacks some. Of some 130,000 clones detected, over 90% appear once; the ten largest clones hold under 6.5%. This sequence originates from an adult in good health. The specimen comprised peripheral blood, sampled on day 0 of AZD1222 vaccination. This rearrangement joins TRBV18 to TRBJ1-1; D is unclear. CDR3 loop: CASSPEGTEAFF. CDR3 in DNA: TGTGCCAGCTCACCAGAGGGAACTGAAGCTTTCTTT.